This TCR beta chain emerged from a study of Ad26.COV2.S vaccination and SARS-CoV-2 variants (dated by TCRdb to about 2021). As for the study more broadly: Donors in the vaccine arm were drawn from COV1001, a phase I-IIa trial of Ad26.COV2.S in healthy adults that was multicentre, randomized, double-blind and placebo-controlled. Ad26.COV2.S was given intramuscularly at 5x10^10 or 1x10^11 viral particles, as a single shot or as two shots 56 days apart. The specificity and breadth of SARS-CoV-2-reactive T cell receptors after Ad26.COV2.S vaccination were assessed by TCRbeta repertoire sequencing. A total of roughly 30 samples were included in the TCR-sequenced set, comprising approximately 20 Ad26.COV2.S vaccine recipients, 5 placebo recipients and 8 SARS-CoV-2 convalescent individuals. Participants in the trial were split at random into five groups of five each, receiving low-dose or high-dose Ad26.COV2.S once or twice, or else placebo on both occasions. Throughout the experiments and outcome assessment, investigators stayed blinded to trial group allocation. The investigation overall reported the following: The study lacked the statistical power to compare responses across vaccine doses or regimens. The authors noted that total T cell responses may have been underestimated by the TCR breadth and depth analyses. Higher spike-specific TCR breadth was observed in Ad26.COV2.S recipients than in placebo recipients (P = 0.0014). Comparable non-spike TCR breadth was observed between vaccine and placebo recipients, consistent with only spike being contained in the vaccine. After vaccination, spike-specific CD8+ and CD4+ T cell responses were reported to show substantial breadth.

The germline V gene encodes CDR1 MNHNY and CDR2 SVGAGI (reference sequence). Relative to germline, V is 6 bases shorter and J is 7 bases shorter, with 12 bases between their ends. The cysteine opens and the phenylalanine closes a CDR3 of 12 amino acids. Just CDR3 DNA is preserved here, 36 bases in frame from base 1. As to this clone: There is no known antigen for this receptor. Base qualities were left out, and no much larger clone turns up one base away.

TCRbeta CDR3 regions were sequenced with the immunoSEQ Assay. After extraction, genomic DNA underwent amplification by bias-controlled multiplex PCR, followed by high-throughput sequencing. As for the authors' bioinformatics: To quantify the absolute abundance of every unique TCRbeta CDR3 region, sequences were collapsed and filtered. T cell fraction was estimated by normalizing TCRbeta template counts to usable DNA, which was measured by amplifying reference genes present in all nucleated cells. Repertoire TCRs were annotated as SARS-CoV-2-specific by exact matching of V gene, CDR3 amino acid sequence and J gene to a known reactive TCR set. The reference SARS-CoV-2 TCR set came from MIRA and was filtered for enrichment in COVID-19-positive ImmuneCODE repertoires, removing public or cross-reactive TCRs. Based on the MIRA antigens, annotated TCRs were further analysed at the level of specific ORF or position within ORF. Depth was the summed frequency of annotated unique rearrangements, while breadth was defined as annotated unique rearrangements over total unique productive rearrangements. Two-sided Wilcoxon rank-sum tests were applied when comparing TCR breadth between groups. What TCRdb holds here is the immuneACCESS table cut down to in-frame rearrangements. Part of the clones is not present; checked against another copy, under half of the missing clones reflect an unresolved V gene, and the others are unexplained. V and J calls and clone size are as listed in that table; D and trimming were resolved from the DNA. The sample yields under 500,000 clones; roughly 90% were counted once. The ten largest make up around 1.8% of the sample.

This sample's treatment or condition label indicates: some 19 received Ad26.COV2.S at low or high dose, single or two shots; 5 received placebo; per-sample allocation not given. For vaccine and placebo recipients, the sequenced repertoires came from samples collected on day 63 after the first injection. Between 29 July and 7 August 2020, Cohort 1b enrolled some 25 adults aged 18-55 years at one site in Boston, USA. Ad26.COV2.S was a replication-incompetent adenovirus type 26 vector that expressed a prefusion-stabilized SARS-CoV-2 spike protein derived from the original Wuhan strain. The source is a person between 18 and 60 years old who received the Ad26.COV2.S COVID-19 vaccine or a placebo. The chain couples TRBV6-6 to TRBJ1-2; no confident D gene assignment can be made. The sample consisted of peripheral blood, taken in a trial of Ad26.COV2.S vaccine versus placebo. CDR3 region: CASSSGSSGYTF. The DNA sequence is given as TGTGCCAGCAGCTCCGGGAGTTCTGGCTACACCTTC.